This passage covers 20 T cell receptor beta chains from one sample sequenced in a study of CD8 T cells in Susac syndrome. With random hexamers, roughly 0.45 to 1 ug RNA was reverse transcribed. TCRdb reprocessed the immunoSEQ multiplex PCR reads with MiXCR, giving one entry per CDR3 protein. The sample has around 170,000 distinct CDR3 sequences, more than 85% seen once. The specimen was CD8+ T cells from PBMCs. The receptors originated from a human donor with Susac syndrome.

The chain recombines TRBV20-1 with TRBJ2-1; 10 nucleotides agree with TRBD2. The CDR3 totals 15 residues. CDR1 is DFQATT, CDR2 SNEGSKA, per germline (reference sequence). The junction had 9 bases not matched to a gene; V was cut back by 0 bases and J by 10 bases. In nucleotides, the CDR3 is TGCAGTGCTAGAGATAGTCTAGCGGGAGCAAGGGAGCAGTTCTTC. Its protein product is CSARDSLAGAREQFF.

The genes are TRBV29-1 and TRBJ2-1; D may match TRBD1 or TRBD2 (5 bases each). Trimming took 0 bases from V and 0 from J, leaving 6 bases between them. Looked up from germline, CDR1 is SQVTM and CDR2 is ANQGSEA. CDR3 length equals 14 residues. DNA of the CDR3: TGCAGCGTTGAAGATGGGGGCTCCTACAATGAGCAGTTCTTC. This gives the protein CSVEDGGSYNEQFF.

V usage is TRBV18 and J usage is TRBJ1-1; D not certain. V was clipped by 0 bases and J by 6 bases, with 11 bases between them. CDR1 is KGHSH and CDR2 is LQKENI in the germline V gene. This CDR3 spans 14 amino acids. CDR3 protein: CASSPPAQVSEAFF. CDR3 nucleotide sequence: TGTGCCAGCTCACCACCCGCGCAGGTCTCTGAAGCTTTCTTT.

Here the CDR3 reads CASSPLRTLYEQYF. CDR3 nucleotide sequence: TGTGCCAGCAGTCCGCTTAGGACGCTCTACGAGCAGTACTTC. V and J are TRBV27 and TRBJ2-7, with no clear D. The CDR3 is 14 residues long. The ends were cut back, 5 bases at V and 3 bases at J, with 14 bases in the middle. Germline CDR1 is MNHEY and CDR2 is SMNVEV (reference sequence).

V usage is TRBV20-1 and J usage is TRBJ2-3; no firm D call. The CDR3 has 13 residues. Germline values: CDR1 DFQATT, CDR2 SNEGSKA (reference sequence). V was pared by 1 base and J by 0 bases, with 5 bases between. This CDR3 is CSARGLSTDTQYF. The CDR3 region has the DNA TGCAGTGCTAGAGGTCTTAGCACAGATACGCAGTATTTT.

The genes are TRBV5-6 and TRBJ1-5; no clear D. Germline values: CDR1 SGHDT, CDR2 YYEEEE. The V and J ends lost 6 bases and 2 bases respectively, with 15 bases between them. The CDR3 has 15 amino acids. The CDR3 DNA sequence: TGTGCCAGCACCATTGCCGCGCTCGGCAATCAGCCCCAGCATTTT. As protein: CASTIAALGNQPQHF.

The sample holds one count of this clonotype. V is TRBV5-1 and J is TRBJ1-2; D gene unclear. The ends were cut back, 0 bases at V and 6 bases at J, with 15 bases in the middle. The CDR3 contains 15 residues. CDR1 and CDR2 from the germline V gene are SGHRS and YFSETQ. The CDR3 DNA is TGCGCCAGCAGCTTGGATCGCCCCAAGATCGATGGCTACACCTTC. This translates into CASSLDRPKIDGYTF.

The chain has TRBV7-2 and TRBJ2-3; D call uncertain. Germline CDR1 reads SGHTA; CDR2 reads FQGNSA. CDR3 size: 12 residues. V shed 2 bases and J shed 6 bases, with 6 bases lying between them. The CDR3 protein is CASSLFGDTQYF. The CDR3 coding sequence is TGTGCCAGCAGCTTATTTGGGGATACGCAGTATTTT.

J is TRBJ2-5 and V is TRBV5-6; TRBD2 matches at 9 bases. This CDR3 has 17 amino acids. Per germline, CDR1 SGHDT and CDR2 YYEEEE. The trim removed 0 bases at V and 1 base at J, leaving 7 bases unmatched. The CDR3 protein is CASSLGLAGTTQETQYF. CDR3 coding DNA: TGTGCCAGCAGCTTGGGGCTAGCGGGGACAACCCAAGAGACCCAGTACTTC.

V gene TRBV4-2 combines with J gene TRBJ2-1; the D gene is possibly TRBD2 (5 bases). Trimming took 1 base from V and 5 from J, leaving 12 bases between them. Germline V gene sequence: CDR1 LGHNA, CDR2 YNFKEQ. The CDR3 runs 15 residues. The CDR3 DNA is TGTGCCAGCAGCCAAGCACTAGTTATGGACAATGAGCAGTTCTTC. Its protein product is CASSQALVMDNEQFF.

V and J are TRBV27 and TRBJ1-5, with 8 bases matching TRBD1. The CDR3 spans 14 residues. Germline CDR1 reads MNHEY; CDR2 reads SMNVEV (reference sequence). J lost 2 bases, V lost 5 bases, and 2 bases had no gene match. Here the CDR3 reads CASSQGAGNQPQHF. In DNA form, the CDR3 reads TGTGCCAGCAGTCAGGGGGCGGGCAATCAGCCCCAGCATTTT.

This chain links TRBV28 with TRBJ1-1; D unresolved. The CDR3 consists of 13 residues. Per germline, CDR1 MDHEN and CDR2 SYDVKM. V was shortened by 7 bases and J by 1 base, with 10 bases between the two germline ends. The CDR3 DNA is TGTGCCAGCAAGACACATTGGAACACTGAAGCTTTCTTT. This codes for CASKTHWNTEAFF.

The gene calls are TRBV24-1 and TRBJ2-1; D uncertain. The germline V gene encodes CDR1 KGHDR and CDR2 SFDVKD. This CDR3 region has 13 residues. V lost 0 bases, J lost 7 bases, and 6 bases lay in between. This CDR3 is CATSDLWGNEQFF. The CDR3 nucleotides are TGTGCCACCAGTGATTTGTGGGGAAATGAGCAGTTCTTC.

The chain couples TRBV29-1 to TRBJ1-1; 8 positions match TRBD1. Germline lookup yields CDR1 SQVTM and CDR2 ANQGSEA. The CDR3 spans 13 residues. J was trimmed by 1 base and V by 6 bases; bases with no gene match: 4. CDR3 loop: CSVGGTGNTEAFF. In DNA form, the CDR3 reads TGCAGCGTCGGCGGGACAGGGAACACTGAAGCTTTCTTT.

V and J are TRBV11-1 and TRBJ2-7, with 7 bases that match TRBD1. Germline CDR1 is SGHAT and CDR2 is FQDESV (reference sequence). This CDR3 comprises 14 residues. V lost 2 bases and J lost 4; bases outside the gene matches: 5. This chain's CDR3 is CASSLTRGWYEQYF. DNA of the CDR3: TGTGCCAGCAGCTTAACCAGGGGGTGGTACGAGCAGTACTTC.

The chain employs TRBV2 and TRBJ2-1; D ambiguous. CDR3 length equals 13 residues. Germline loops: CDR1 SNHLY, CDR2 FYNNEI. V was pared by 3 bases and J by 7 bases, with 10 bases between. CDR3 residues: CASSEGYGNEQFF. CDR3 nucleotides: TGTGCCAGCAGTGAGGGGTACGGGAATGAGCAGTTCTTC. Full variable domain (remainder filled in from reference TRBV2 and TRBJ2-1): EPEVTQTPSHQVTQMGQEVILRCVPISNHLYFYWYRQILGQKVEFLVSFYNNEISEKSEIFDDQFSVERPDGSNFTLKIRSTKLEDSAMYFCASSEGYGNEQFFGPGTRLTVL.

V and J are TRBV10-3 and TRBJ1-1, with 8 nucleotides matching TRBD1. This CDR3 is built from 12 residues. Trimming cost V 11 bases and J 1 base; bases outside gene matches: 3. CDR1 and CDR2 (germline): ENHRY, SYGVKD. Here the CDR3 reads CAYGTGNTEAFF. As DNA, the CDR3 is TGTGCCTACGGGACAGGGAACACTGAAGCTTTCTTT.

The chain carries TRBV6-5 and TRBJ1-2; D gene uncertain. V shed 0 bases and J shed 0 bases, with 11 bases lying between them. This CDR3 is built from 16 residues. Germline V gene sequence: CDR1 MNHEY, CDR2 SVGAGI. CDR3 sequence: CASSYSSRGSNYGYTF. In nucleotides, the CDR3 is TGTGCCAGCAGTTACTCGTCAAGAGGCTCTAACTATGGCTACACCTTC.

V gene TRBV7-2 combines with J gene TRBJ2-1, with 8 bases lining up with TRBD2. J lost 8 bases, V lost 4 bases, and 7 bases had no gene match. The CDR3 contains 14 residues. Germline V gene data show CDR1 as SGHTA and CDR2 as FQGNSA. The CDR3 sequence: CASSSGTSWDEQFF. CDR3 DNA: TGTGCCAGCAGCTCCGGGACTAGTTGGGATGAGCAGTTCTTC.

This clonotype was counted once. The chain's CDR3 is CATSGTGQGENGYTF. The CDR3 nucleotides are TGTGCCACCAGTGGAACGGGACAGGGGGAGAATGGCTACACCTTC. The rearrangement links TRBV24-1 to TRBJ1-2; 11 bases map to TRBD1. In germline, CDR1 is KGHDR, CDR2 SFDVKD. The length of the CDR3 is 15 residues. After removal of 5 bases from V and 6 bases from J, the junction contained 7 bases not matched to a gene.